The next 18 T cell receptor beta chains were all read from a single sample in a study of blood T cell repertoires in COVID-19. Sequencing was performed with immunoSEQ multiplex PCR; in TCRdb, only in-frame clones are kept and a portion is missing. The sample yields some 19,000 clones, roughly 85% seen once. Specimen: peripheral blood. Receptors were obtained from an older man with acute or convalescent COVID-19.

CDR3 sequence: CASSPLQATYEQYF. CDR3 nucleotides: TGTGCCAGCAGTCCCCTTCAAGCGACCTACGAGCAGTACTTC. V is TRBV6-5 and J is TRBJ2-7, with no clear D. The CDR3 length is 14 residues. Trimming cost V 5 bases and J 2 bases, with 13 bases left between them. CDR1 and CDR2 from the germline V gene are MNHEY and SVGAGI.

This rearrangement joins TRBV3-1 (or the pseudogene TRBV3-2) to TRBJ2-7; perhaps TRBD2 as D (6 bases). This CDR3 spans 12 amino acids. CDR1 and CDR2 (germline): LGHDT, YNNKEL (reference sequence). Between the trimmed V and J ends, which lost 8 bases and 3 bases, there was a span of 11 bases. The CDR3 protein is CASGLGGYEQYF. CDR3 in DNA: TGTGCCAGCGGGCTGGGGGGCTACGAGCAGTACTTC.

The chain recombines TRBV6-4 with TRBJ2-3; the match to TRBD2 covers 8 bases. Germline-derived CDR1 and CDR2 are MRHNA and SNTAGT. The CDR3 sequence is 15 residues long. V dropped 4 bases and J dropped 2; count of bases not matched to a gene: 5. Written as DNA, the CDR3 is TGTGCCAGCAGTGTGGGAGCGGGAGTCACAGATACGCAGTATTTT. Translated, it gives CASSVGAGVTDTQYF.

The CDR3 sequence is CASTRSRDRYNEQFF. CDR3 in DNA: TGTGCCAGCACTCGGTCGAGGGATCGGTACAATGAGCAGTTCTTC. The rearrangement joins TRBV2 to TRBJ2-1; TRBD2 is a possible D gene (5 bases). V shed 7 bases and J shed 4 bases, with 17 bases lying between them. The germline gives CDR1 SNHLY, CDR2 FYNNEI. The CDR3 extends over 15 amino acids. Full variable domain (outside the CDR3, taken from reference TRBV2 and TRBJ2-1): EPEVTQTPSHQVTQMGQEVILRCVPISNHLYFYWYRQILGQKVEFLVSFYNNEISEKSEIFDDQFSVERPDGSNFTLKIRSTKLEDSAMYFCASTRSRDRYNEQFFGPGTRLTVL.

The chain recombines TRBV15 with TRBJ1-3; the D is unclear. This CDR3 has 14 residues. Germline-derived CDR1 and CDR2 are LNHNV and YYDKDF (reference sequence). V lost 1 base and J 1 base, leaving 5 bases between the germline ends. The CDR3 spells CATSRAGSGNTIYF. In DNA form, the CDR3 reads TGTGCCACCAGCAGAGCCGGGTCTGGAAACACCATATATTTT. Full variable domain (remainder filled in from reference TRBV15 and TRBJ1-3): DAMVIQNPRYQVTQFGKPVTLSCSQTLNHNVMYWYQQKSSQAPKLLFHYYDKDFNNEADTPDNFQSRRPNTSFCFLDIRSPGLGDTAMYLCATSRAGSGNTIYFGEGSWLTVV.

The chain uses TRBV18 and TRBJ1-5; no clear D. V lost 8 bases and J 1 base, leaving 9 bases between the germline ends. From germline, CDR1 is KGHSH and CDR2 LQKENI. The length of the CDR3 is 13 residues. As DNA, the CDR3 is TGTGCCAGCGGCCCCGGGAGCAATCAGCCCCAGCATTTT. It is translated as CASGPGSNQPQHF.

The rearrangement links TRBV19 to TRBJ2-1, with 12 nucleotides matching TRBD2. Trimming cost V 6 bases and J 12 bases; bases outside gene matches: 12. CDR3 length: 15 residues. Germline-derived CDR1 and CDR2 are LNHDA and SQIVND (reference sequence). The CDR3 nucleotides read TGTGCCAGTAGCCCTAGCGGGGGGGTTGGCGATGGGCAGTTCTTC. Its protein product is CASSPSGGVGDGQFF.

The J gene is TRBJ1-5, the V gene TRBV15; 8 bases line up with TRBD1. The CDR3 sequence is 13 residues long. V shed 7 bases and J 5 bases; nucleotides not matched to a gene: 4. The germline V gene has CDR1 LNHNV and CDR2 YYDKDF (reference sequence). CDR3 nucleotides: TGTGCCACCACCAGGGGGCCGGATCAGCCCCAGCATTTT. Encoded protein: CATTRGPDQPQHF.

This clone has a handful of counts. This chain links TRBV11-3 with TRBJ1-1; 8 bases fit TRBD1. The CDR3 sequence is 14 residues long. With 5 bases clipped from V and 3 bases from J, the junction kept 5 bases outside the gene matches. CDR1 is SGHNT, CDR2 YENEEA, per germline. CDR3 amino acids: CASSAQGAYTEAFF. In DNA form, the CDR3 reads TGTGCCAGCAGCGCCCAGGGGGCTTACACTGAAGCTTTCTTT. The whole variable domain, remainder taken from reference TRBV11-3 and TRBJ1-1, is EAGVVQSPRYKIIEKKQPVAFWCNPISGHNTLYWYLQNLGQGPELLIRYENEEAVDDSQLPKDRFSAERLKGVDSTLKIQPAELGDSAVYLCASSAQGAYTEAFFGQGTRLTVV.

The chain has TRBV19 and TRBJ2-5; the match to TRBD2 covers 10 bases. Trimming removed 5 bases from V and 5 bases from J; junction bases left unmatched: 14. Germline V lookup: CDR1 LNHDA, CDR2 SQIVND (reference sequence). The CDR3 has 17 amino acids. For the CDR3, the DNA is TGTGCCAGTAGTTCCCAGCGGGGGGGCGTCGGTACGGAGACCCAGTACTTC. Its protein is CASSSQRGGVGTETQYF. The full variable domain, in which reference TRBV19 and TRBJ2-5 provide the parts outside the CDR3, is DGGITQSPKYLFRKEGQNVTLSCEQNLNHDAMYWYRQDPGQGLRLIYYSQIVNDFQKGDIAEGYSVSREKKESFPLTVTSAQKNPTAFYLCASSSQRGGVGTETQYFGPGTRLLVL.

The chain carries TRBV28 and TRBJ2-3; 8 bases fit TRBD2. After removal of 7 bases from V and 0 bases from J, the junction contained 6 bases not matched to a gene. Germline CDR1 MDHEN, CDR2 SYDVKM. CDR3 length: 15 residues. The CDR3 is CASTPGGVSTDTQYF. DNA for the CDR3: TGTGCCAGCACCCCCGGGGGGGTGAGCACAGATACGCAGTATTTT. Full variable domain (outside the CDR3, taken from reference TRBV28 and TRBJ2-3): DVKVTQSSRYLVKRTGEKVFLECVQDMDHENMFWYRQDPGLGLRLIYFSYDVKMKEKGDIPEGYSVSREKKERFSLILESASTNQTSMYLCASTPGGVSTDTQYFGPGTRLTVL.

V is TRBV19 and J is TRBJ2-5; 9 nucleotides match TRBD2. Trimming removed 11 bases from V and 7 bases from J; junction bases left unmatched: 17. The CDR3 has 15 amino acids. The V gene's germline CDR1 is LNHDA and CDR2 SQIVND (reference sequence). CDR3 nucleotide sequence: TGTGCCTCTCGGGGGGAGCGGGGGGCCGCAGGGACCCAGTACTTC. Its protein is CASRGERGAAGTQYF.

V and J are TRBV4-2 and TRBJ2-1; D possibly corresponds to TRBD2 (5 bases). Between the trimmed V and J ends, which lost 1 base and 3 bases, there was a span of 13 bases. There are 16 residues in the CDR3. Germline values: CDR1 LGHNA, CDR2 YNFKEQ. CDR3 in amino acids: CASSQVAGDLYNEQFF. The CDR3 nucleotides read TGTGCCAGCAGCCAAGTTGCCGGGGATCTCTACAATGAGCAGTTCTTC.

V and J are TRBV28 and TRBJ2-1; D possibly corresponds to TRBD2 (5 bases). Trimming shortened V by 7 bases and J by 0 bases, and 7 bases separated the two germline ends. The CDR3 covers 13 residues. Germline CDR1 MDHEN, CDR2 SYDVKM. This CDR3 reads CASTGNSYNEQFF. The CDR3 region has the DNA TGTGCCAGCACGGGAAACTCCTACAATGAGCAGTTCTTC.

This chain uses TRBV6-5 with TRBJ1-2; possibly TRBD1 for D (5 bases). Trimming stripped 6 bases from V and 6 bases from J, with 14 bases between. The CDR3 runs 13 residues. CDR1 is MNHEY, CDR2 SVGAGI, per germline. The CDR3 nucleotides read TGTGCCAGCAGCCCAGGGAGGGGTGATGGCTACACCTTC. Translating gives CASSPGRGDGYTF.

The chain employs TRBV12-3 or TRBV12-4 and TRBJ1-5, with D maybe TRBD1 (5 bases). Trimming cost V 6 bases and J 5 bases, with 11 bases left between them. The CDR3 contains 13 residues. The CDR3 here is CASSPDRYQPQHF. CDR3 nucleotides: TGTGCCAGCAGCCCTGACAGATATCAGCCCCAGCATTTT.

This chain joins TRBV10-3 and TRBJ1-3; 11 bases are shared with TRBD1. V shed 4 bases and J 0 bases; nucleotides not matched to a gene: 8. The CDR3 sequence is 18 residues long. Germline V lookup: CDR1 ENHRY, CDR2 SYGVKD. In DNA, the CDR3 is TGTGCCATCAGTGGGACAGGGGGCTCCACGAACTCTGGAAACACCATATATTTT. Translation gives CAISGTGGSTNSGNTIYF.

This sequence joins TRBV7-8 and TRBJ1-2; D might be TRBD1 (6 bases). CDR1 is SGHVS and CDR2 is FQNEAQ in the germline V gene. The V end lost 1 base, the J end lost 4 bases, and 13 bases lay between the germline ends. CDR3 size: 15 residues. The CDR3 region is CASSLGGGRGYGYTF. DNA for the CDR3: TGTGCCAGCAGCTTAGGGGGGGGCAGAGGCTATGGCTACACCTTC. Based on the CDR3 plus reference TRBV7-8 and TRBJ1-2, the full variable domain is GAGVSQSPRYKVAKRGQDVALRCDPISGHVSLFWYQQALGQGPEFLTYFQNEAQLDKSGLPSDRFFAERPEGSVSTLKIQRTQQEDSAVYLCASSLGGGRGYGYTFGSGTRLTVV.